The 31 T cell receptor beta chains below come from one sample, sequenced in a study of cytomegalovirus exposure and HLA in healthy donors. PCR amplification relied on 60 Vbeta primers (plus 13 Jbeta primers). The repertoire was sequenced with immunoSEQ multiplex PCR; TCRdb's copy has only in-frame clones and lacks some. The sample records over 200,000 clones, approximately 84% being singletons. The sequencing input was PBMCs. The receptors come from a woman between 40 and 50 years old in good health and CMV-seronegative.

This clone was counted a single time. The chain carries TRBV10-3 and TRBJ2-3; TRBD2 aligns across 10 bases. This CDR3 is 18 amino acids long. Germline values: CDR1 ENHRY, CDR2 SYGVKD. With 0 bases clipped from V and 2 bases from J, the junction kept 8 bases outside the gene matches. CDR3 in amino acids: CAISESKVSGGTTDTQYF. In nucleotides, the CDR3 is TGTGCCATCAGTGAGTCGAAGGTTAGCGGGGGGACCACAGATACGCAGTATTTT.

The chain is built from TRBV11-2 and TRBJ2-7; D gene ambiguous. The CDR3 runs 14 residues. Trimming left V 0 bases short and J 2 bases short, with 8 bases between. Germline lookup yields CDR1 SGHAT and CDR2 FQNNGV. The CDR3 bases are TGTGCCAGCAGCTTAGATGGCCCCCCCTACGAGCAGTACTTC. Amino acid sequence: CASSLDGPPYEQYF.

This clone was found a few times. This chain uses TRBV5-1 with TRBJ2-1, with TRBD2 matching 7 bases. CDR1 is SGHRS and CDR2 is YFSETQ in the germline V gene. This CDR3 is built from 15 residues. The ends lost 2 bases at V and 6 bases at J; junction bases unmatched: 8. The CDR3 coding sequence is TGCGCCAGCAGCTTTCCAAAGGCTAGCGGCAATGAGCAGTTCTTC. It is translated as CASSFPKASGNEQFF.

The chain recombines TRBV5-5 with TRBJ1-1; 7 positions match TRBD1. This CDR3 has 18 amino acids. The trim removed 2 bases at V and 3 bases at J, leaving 16 bases unmatched. Germline V gene lookup returns CDR1 SGHKS and CDR2 YYEKEE (reference sequence). The CDR3 spells CASSFRSWDSLWDTEAFF. Written as DNA, the CDR3 is TGTGCCAGCAGCTTTCGGTCTTGGGACAGCCTTTGGGACACTGAAGCTTTCTTT.

V and J are TRBV2 and TRBJ1-1, with a weak D call TRBD1 (5 bases). Trimming cost V 6 bases and J 1 base, with 12 bases left between them. CDR3 size: 14 residues. Germline CDR1 is SNHLY and CDR2 is FYNNEI. CDR3 residues: CASRVLGENTEAFF. The CDR3 coding sequence is TGTGCCAGCAGGGTTTTAGGGGAGAACACTGAAGCTTTCTTT.

This rearrangement joins TRBV10-3 to TRBJ1-1, with a weak D call TRBD1 (6 bases). The CDR3 sequence is 14 residues long. CDR1 is ENHRY, CDR2 SYGVKD, per germline. Trimming removed 7 bases at V and 5 bases at J, with 17 bases between. CDR3 in amino acids: CAITMGGAGTEAFF. CDR3 in DNA: TGTGCCATCACCATGGGGGGGGCAGGTACTGAAGCTTTCTTT.

In regard to this clone: Its ends do not fully match the called genes, so a read error is possible. The V and J genes are TRBV4-1 and TRBJ1-2; D gene ambiguous. CDR3 length: 13 residues. Looked up from germline, CDR1 is MGHRA and CDR2 is YSYEKL. The CDR3 reads CGSSPNSFYGYTF. In DNA, the CDR3 is TGCGGCAGCAGCCCGAACAGTTTCTATGGCTACACCTTC.

This chain connects TRBV5-1 to TRBJ2-5; perhaps TRBD1 as D (6 bases). Germline CDR1 is SGHRS and CDR2 is YFSETQ. The length of the CDR3 is 14 residues. With 5 bases removed from V and 7 bases from J, the gap between germline ends came to 18 bases. The CDR3 spells CASSSGTPGATQYF. CDR3 sequence (DNA): TGCGCCAGCAGTTCCGGGACACCCGGGGCGACCCAGTACTTC.

The chain recombines TRBV15 with TRBJ1-5; D remains ambiguous. V lost 0 bases and J 4 bases, leaving 10 bases between the germline ends. CDR3 length equals 15 residues. Looked up from germline, CDR1 is LNHNV and CDR2 is YYDKDF (reference sequence). The CDR3 sequence: CATSRDDRGNQPQHF. For the CDR3, the DNA is TGTGCCACCAGCAGAGATGATCGGGGAAATCAGCCCCAGCATTTT.

The rearrangement uses TRBV28 and TRBJ2-5, with D possibly matching TRBD2 (5 bases). Trimming removed 1 base from V and 3 bases from J, with 6 bases in between. CDR3 length: 13 residues. Germline CDR1 and CDR2: MDHEN and SYDVKM. DNA of the CDR3: TGTGCCAGCAGTTTATCAGCGGAAGAGACCCAGTACTTC. Protein: CASSLSAEETQYF.

This clone was recorded only once. The gene calls are TRBV2 and TRBJ1-6; 12 bases are a match to TRBD1. CDR1 SNHLY and CDR2 FYNNEI come from the germline V gene. Trimming removed 6 bases from V and 10 bases from J; junction bases left unmatched: 10. The CDR3 extends over 16 amino acids. Written as DNA, the CDR3 is TGTGCCAGCAGCCTATCCTTGGGGACAGGGGGCTCACCCCTCCACTTT. It translates to CASSLSLGTGGSPLHF.

The rearrangement joins TRBV5-1 to TRBJ2-5, with 11 bases identical to TRBD2. Per the germline V gene, CDR1 is SGHRS and CDR2 is YFSETQ. CDR3 length: 15 residues. Unmatched junction bases numbered 7, after V lost 4 bases and J lost 5 bases. As DNA, the CDR3 is TGCGCCAGCAGCCCAAATAGCGGGGGGGCGGAGACCCAGTACTTC. Its protein product is CASSPNSGGAETQYF.

The V gene is TRBV10-1, the J gene TRBJ2-7, with D possibly matching TRBD1 (6 bases). The V and J ends lost 3 bases and 2 bases respectively, with 11 bases between them. Germline CDR1 is WNHNN and CDR2 is SYGVQD (reference sequence). The CDR3 has 14 residues. In DNA form, the CDR3 reads TGCGCCAGCAGTGAACAGGGTAGGACCTACGAGCAGTACTTC. Translation gives CASSEQGRTYEQYF.

The chain uses TRBV19 and TRBJ2-5; a possible D gene is TRBD2 (5 bases). The V gene lost 5 bases and the J gene lost 0 bases, with 10 bases spanning the gap. Germline V CDR1 and CDR2: LNHDA, SQIVND (reference sequence). The CDR3 consists of 14 residues. The CDR3 coding sequence is TGTGCCAGTAGTTGGATCGGGGACCAAGAGACCCAGTACTTC. It is translated as CASSWIGDQETQYF.

The genes are TRBV25-1 and TRBJ2-4; TRBD1 matches at 7 bases. Germline-derived CDR1 and CDR2 are MGHDK and SYGVNS. The CDR3 contains 13 residues. The CDR3 region is CAAGGLAKNIQYF. CDR3 DNA sequence: TGTGCAGCAGGGGGTCTGGCCAAAAACATTCAGTACTTC.

The V gene is TRBV28, the J gene TRBJ2-2; tentative D call: TRBD1 (5 bases). CDR3 length equals 15 residues. Trimming cost V 7 bases and J 0 bases, with 12 bases left between them. CDR1 and CDR2 (germline): MDHEN, SYDVKM. Here the CDR3 reads CASTRGFANTGELFF. DNA of the CDR3: TGTGCCAGCACTAGGGGTTTCGCGAACACCGGGGAGCTGTTTTTT.

The chain uses TRBV27 and TRBJ2-1, with D possibly being TRBD1 (6 bases). The CDR3 covers 16 residues. With 5 bases removed from V and 3 bases from J, the gap between germline ends came to 17 bases. CDR1 is MNHEY, CDR2 SMNVEV, per germline (reference sequence). CDR3 coding DNA: TGTGCCAGCAGTCCATGGACAGACTACAACTACAATGAGCAGTTCTTC. Translating it yields CASSPWTDYNYNEQFF.

V and J are TRBV30 and TRBJ1-1; D is unclear. The germline V and J ends were trimmed by 0 bases and 4 bases, with 15 bases remaining between them. Germline V CDR1 and CDR2: GTSNPN, SVGIG (reference sequence). This CDR3 contains 15 residues. The CDR3 reads CAWSVDRARSTEAFF. DNA for the CDR3: TGTGCCTGGAGTGTTGATCGAGCTCGGAGCACTGAAGCTTTCTTT. Combining the CDR3 with reference TRBV30 and TRBJ1-1 gives the whole variable domain SQTIHQWPATLVQPVGSPLSLECTVEGTSNPNLYWYRQAAGRGLQLLFYSVGIGQISSEVPQNLSASRPQDRQFILSSKKLLLSDSGFYLCAWSVDRARSTEAFFGQGTRLTVV.

J is TRBJ1-5 and V is TRBV19; the match to TRBD1 covers 8 bases. The germline CDR1 and CDR2 sequences are LNHDA and SQIVND (reference sequence). Germline trimming cut 6 bases from V and 5 bases from J; bases unmatched to any gene: 3. The CDR3 spans 13 residues. Written as DNA, the CDR3 is TGTGCCAGTAGCGGACAGGGTGATCAGCCCCAGCATTTT. This gives the protein CASSGQGDQPQHF.

This chain joins TRBV11-3 and TRBJ2-7, with a weak D call TRBD2 (5 bases). Germline V CDR1 and CDR2: SGHNT, YENEEA. V was shortened by 8 bases and J by 1 base, with 15 bases between the two germline ends. There are 14 residues in the CDR3. This chain's CDR3 is CASGPNRGSYEQYF. In DNA form, the CDR3 reads TGTGCCAGCGGACCAAACCGGGGATCCTACGAGCAGTACTTC.

The chain carries TRBV27 and TRBJ2-1; D might be TRBD1 (5 bases). Trimming took 8 bases from V and 8 from J, leaving 7 bases between them. Germline V gene lookup returns CDR1 MNHEY and CDR2 SMNVEV (reference sequence). The CDR3 is 10 residues long. The DNA of the CDR3 is TGTGCCAGCCCCAGGGATGAGCAGTTCTTC. Translation gives CASPRDEQFF.

V and J are TRBV2 and TRBJ2-7; no definite D call. V shed 6 bases and J shed 5 bases, with 8 bases lying between them. The CDR3 covers 11 residues. Per germline, CDR1 SNHLY and CDR2 FYNNEI. The CDR3 loop reads CASRVHHEQYF. As DNA, the CDR3 is TGTGCCAGCAGGGTACACCACGAGCAGTACTTC.

This chain uses TRBV27 with TRBJ2-7; D is perhaps TRBD1 (5 bases). V was clipped by 7 bases and J by 2 bases, with 15 bases between them. In germline, CDR1 is MNHEY, CDR2 SMNVEV (reference sequence). The CDR3 extends over 14 amino acids. The chain's CDR3 is CASTMTDFPYEQYF. CDR3 bases: TGTGCCAGCACCATGACAGACTTCCCCTACGAGCAGTACTTC.

In its sample, this clone was seen many times. The chain has TRBV4-1 and TRBJ2-5, with D possibly matching TRBD1 (6 bases). In germline, CDR1 is MGHRA, CDR2 YSYEKL. Trimming pared 0 bases from V and 5 bases from J, leaving 13 bases between. This CDR3 region has 15 residues. CDR3 sequence reads: CASSQEAQGWETQYF. The DNA for the CDR3 is TGCGCCAGCAGCCAAGAGGCACAGGGATGGGAGACCCAGTACTTC.

V and J are TRBV9 and TRBJ1-2, with no clear D. Germline V gene sequence: CDR1 SGDLS, CDR2 YYNGEE. Deletions cut 0 bases from V and 3 bases from J, with 12 bases between. The CDR3 covers 15 residues. The CDR3 loop reads CASSVDYGSHYGYTF. The CDR3 bases are TGTGCCAGCAGCGTAGACTATGGCAGTCACTATGGCTACACCTTC.

This clone was seen just once. V is TRBV5-4 and J is TRBJ1-2; D is possibly TRBD1 (6 bases). V dropped 0 bases and J dropped 8 bases, with 14 bases sitting between them. The length of the CDR3 is 14 residues. Per germline, CDR1 SGHNT and CDR2 YYREEE (reference sequence). CDR3 DNA sequence: TGTGCCAGCAGCTTGGCGTCGTGGGGGGGCGGCTACACCTTC. This translates into CASSLASWGGGYTF.

The chain combines TRBV9 with TRBJ1-6; D is unclear. Trimming removed 2 bases from V and 8 bases from J, with 11 bases in between. Per germline, CDR1 SGDLS and CDR2 YYNGEE. The CDR3 contains 14 residues. The CDR3 is CASSVKVGDSPLHF. The CDR3 region has the DNA TGTGCCAGCAGCGTCAAGGTCGGGGATTCACCCCTCCACTTT.

The chain links TRBV30 to TRBJ2-6, with D possibly TRBD1 on 5 matching bases. V gave up 6 bases and J gave up 2 bases, with 14 bases separating them. This CDR3 spans 15 amino acids. CDR1 is GTSNPN and CDR2 is SVGIG in the germline V gene (reference sequence). CDR3 sequence: CACLTGATGANVLTF. CDR3 bases: TGTGCCTGTTTGACTGGGGCGACTGGGGCCAACGTCCTGACTTTC.

The CDR3 region is CASSYPVLEGAYGYTF. The CDR3 coding sequence is TGTGCCAGCAGTTACCCTGTCCTGGAGGGGGCTTATGGCTACACCTTC. V is TRBV6-5 and J is TRBJ1-2, with 7 bases that match TRBD1. V shed 2 bases and J 5 bases; nucleotides not matched to a gene: 11. Germline-derived CDR1 and CDR2 are MNHEY and SVGAGI. The length of the CDR3 is 16 residues.

The gene calls are TRBV5-1 and TRBJ1-5, with 9 bases matching TRBD1. V shed 3 bases and J 7 bases; nucleotides not matched to a gene: 5. The CDR3 has 14 amino acids. From germline, CDR1 is SGHRS and CDR2 YFSETQ. CDR3 sequence reads: CASSSGQGRQPQHF. As DNA, the CDR3 is TGCGCCAGCAGCTCGGGACAGGGTAGACAGCCCCAGCATTTT.

V is TRBV21-1 and J is TRBJ1-1; TRBD1 reflects the table's D call only, with no check against the DNA. TRBV21-1 is noted as a pseudogene. This CDR3 is built from 21 residues. CDR3 loop: CASCHAPHCRQGRMSGTEAFF. The CDR3, as DNA: TGTGCCAGCTGCCACGCCCCCCATTGCCGACAGGGGAGAATGTCAGGCACTGAAGCTTTCTTT.